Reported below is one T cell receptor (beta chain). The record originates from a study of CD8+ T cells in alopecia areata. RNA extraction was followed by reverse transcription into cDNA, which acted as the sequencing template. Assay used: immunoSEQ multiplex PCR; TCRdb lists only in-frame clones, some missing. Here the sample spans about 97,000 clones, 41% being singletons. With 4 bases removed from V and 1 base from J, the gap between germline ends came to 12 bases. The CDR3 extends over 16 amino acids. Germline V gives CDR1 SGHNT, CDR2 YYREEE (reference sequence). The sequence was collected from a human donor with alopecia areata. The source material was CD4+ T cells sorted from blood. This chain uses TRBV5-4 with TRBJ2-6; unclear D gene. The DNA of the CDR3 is TGTGCCAGCAGCCCCGAGTTGGGATCTGGGGCCAACGTCCTGACTTTC. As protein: CASSPELGSGANVLTF. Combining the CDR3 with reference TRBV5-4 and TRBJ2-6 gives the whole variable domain ETGVTQSPTHLIKTRGQQVTLRCSSQSGHNTVSWYQQALGQGPQFIFQYYREEENGRGNFPPRFSGLQFPNYSSELNVNALELDDSALYLCASSPELGSGANVLTFGAGSRLTVL.